Listed below are T cell receptor beta chains from one sample, sequenced in a study of cytomegalovirus exposure and HLA in healthy donors. The assay was immunoSEQ multiplex PCR, and TCRdb's table has in-frame clones only and misses some. The sample gives more than 100,000 clones, 76% of which show up once; approximately 2% is in the top ten. Sequencing was carried out using PBMCs. The source is a female donor in good health and CMV-seropositive. The CDR3 runs from the conserved cysteine through the conserved F or W. The D gene is left open where the match is weak. A row's size may be missing; if present it is once, few, many or a size class.

TRBV5-4	NA	NA	TRBJ2-1	TGTGCCAGCAGCTTTGGTACAATTTACAATGAGCAGTTCTTC	CASSFGTIYNEQFF
TRBV18	NA	NA	TRBJ2-7	TGTGCCAGCTCACCAAGTCTCCAAGGGGGGGAAGAGCAGTACTTC	CASSPSLQGGEEQYF
TRBV4-1	once	NA	TRBJ1-5	TGCGCCAGCAGCCAAGTAGGAGCGAGCAATCAGCCCCAGCATTTT	CASSQVGASNQPQHF
TRBV6-4	NA	TRBD2	TRBJ2-3	TGTGCCAGCAGTGACGTTTTTAGAGCGGGAGGGACAGATACGCAGTATTTT	CASSDVFRAGGTDTQYF
TRBV28	NA	NA	TRBJ1-1	TGTGCCAGCATTGTCCTAGGGGGGGGCGCTGAAGCTTTCTTT	CASIVLGGGAEAFF
TRBV30	NA	NA	TRBJ1-1	TGTGCCTGGAGTGGGCCGCCCACTGAAGCTTTCTTT	CAWSGPPTEAFF
TRBV9	NA	TRBD2	TRBJ2-7	TGTGCCAGCAGCGGACCGGGACTAAGAAATTACGAGCAGTACTTC	CASSGPGLRNYEQYF
TRBV29-1	once	TRBD1	TRBJ2-1	TGCAGCGTCCTGGGGGACAGGCACCACGCTTCCTACAATGAGCAGTTCTTC	CSVLGDRHHASYNEQFF
TRBV6-5	NA	TRBD2	TRBJ2-7	TGTGCCAGCAGTTGGGCCCCAGCGGGAGGGCCCTACGAGCAGTACTTC	CASSWAPAGGPYEQYF
TRBV19	NA	TRBD2	TRBJ2-7	TGTGCCAGTAGTATAGATCCTTTCGGGAGGGCCAACGAGCAGTACTTC	CASSIDPFGRANEQYF
TRBV7-2	NA	NA	TRBJ1-5	TGTGCCAGCAGCTTACAGGGTGGCAATCAGCCCCAGCATTTT	CASSLQGGNQPQHF
TRBV5-4	NA	NA	TRBJ2-7	TGTGCCAGCAGCTCAGGGTTGATCTACGAGCAGTACTTC	CASSSGLIYEQYF
TRBV5-1	NA	TRBD2	TRBJ2-7	TGCGCCAGCAGCTTGGTGGCTAGCGGGAGAAATAGCGACGAGCAGTACTTC	CASSLVASGRNSDEQYF
TRBV28	NA	NA	TRBJ1-2	TGTGCCAGCAGTTTCCGCCGCCTACAGGGAAGCTACACCTTC	CASSFRRLQGSYTF
TRBV11-2	NA	TRBD2	TRBJ2-5	TGTGCCAGCAGCGCCGGGAGGGCGGGAGAGACCCAGTACTTC	CASSAGRAGETQYF
TRBV7-9	NA	NA	TRBJ2-5	TGTGCCAGCAGCTTCTCCGGCTACCGACGACAGGAGACCCAGTACTTC	CASSFSGYRRQETQYF
TRBV4-1	NA	NA	TRBJ1-2	TGCGCCAGCAGCCCAAGCAGGGTGAGCCAGAATGGCTACACCTTC	CASSPSRVSQNGYTF
TRBV7-9	few	TRBD1	TRBJ2-7	TGTTCCAGCAGCCGAGGGACAGGGGGAAAGTACGAGCAGTACTTC	CSSSRGTGGKYEQYF
TRBV5-1	NA	NA	TRBJ1-1	TGCGCCAGCAGCTTTACTACAAACACTGAAGCTTTCTTT	CASSFTTNTEAFF
TRBV7-9	few	NA	TRBJ1-2	TGTGCCAGCAGCTCCCTTCAGGGTGGCTACACCTTC	CASSSLQGGYTF
TRBV2	NA	NA	TRBJ1-1	TGTGCCAGCAGTGTAGAGGAGCTGAACACTGAAGCTTTCTTT	CASSVEELNTEAFF
TRBV7-9	NA	TRBD1	TRBJ1-2	TGTTCCAGCAGCAAGGACAGGGCTGGCTACACCTTC	CSSSKDRAGYTF
TRBV7-7	once	TRBD2	TRBJ2-2	TGTGCCAGCAGCCCTATAGCGGGACCCACCGGGGAGCTGTTTTTT	CASSPIAGPTGELFF
TRBV25-1	NA	NA	TRBJ1-2	TGTGCCACCTCGCCAGGGGTTTCTTCGTATGGCTACACCTTC	CATSPGVSSYGYTF
TRBV25-1	NA	TRBD2	TRBJ2-1	TGTGCCAGCAGTGAAGGGAGCGGGGTACTCCGGGAGCAGTTCTTC	CASSEGSGVLREQFF
TRBV28	NA	TRBD1	TRBJ1-5	TGTGCCAGCAGTTTTTCAGGGGGCGGGAGCAATCAGCCCCAGCATTTT	CASSFSGGGSNQPQHF
TRBV14	NA	TRBD2	TRBJ2-7	TGTGCCAGCAGCCCGAGGACTAGCGGGATCAACGAGCAGTACTTC	CASSPRTSGINEQYF
TRBV29-1	once	NA	TRBJ2-5	TGCAGCGCGAGGGGGGGCCGGGAGACCCAGTACTTC	CSARGGRETQYF
TRBV28	once	TRBD2	TRBJ2-3	TGTGCCAGCAGCCGGTCCCAACCTAGCGGGGGGCCAACAGATACGCAGTATTTT	CASSRSQPSGGPTDTQYF
TRBV18	once	NA	TRBJ1-3	TGTGCCAGCTCACCACCGTCAGGGAATAGAAACACCATATATTTT	CASSPPSGNRNTIYF
TRBV18	NA	NA	TRBJ2-4	TGTGCCAGCTCACCACTGGATCGAGGCAAAAACATTCAGTACTTC	CASSPLDRGKNIQYF
TRBV7-9	NA	NA	TRBJ1-1	TGTGCCAGCAGCCAGGAAGGTTTTGACACTGAAGCTTTCTTT	CASSQEGFDTEAFF
TRBV19	NA	NA	TRBJ1-2	TGTGCCAGTAGTATACGGACAGCTAACTATGGCTACACCTTC	CASSIRTANYGYTF
TRBV11-2	NA	TRBD1	TRBJ1-3	TGTGCCAGCAGCTTAGGAGTCAGGGACAGGGTCCTCTCTGGAAACACCATATATTTT	CASSLGVRDRVLSGNTIYF
TRBV5-1	NA	TRBD2	TRBJ2-5	TGCGCCAGCAGCTTAAGCACAGCGGGAGGGAAAGAGACCCAGTACTTC	CASSLSTAGGKETQYF
TRBV7-6	NA	TRBD1	TRBJ2-2	TGTGCCAGCAGCTTAGCGCGGAGGACAGGAGTAACCGGGGAGCTGTTTTTT	CASSLARRTGVTGELFF
TRBV4-1	few	TRBD1	TRBJ1-5	TGCGCCAGCAGCCAAGACAGGGGGCCGGACCAGCCCCAGCATTTT	CASSQDRGPDQPQHF
TRBV5-1	NA	TRBD2	TRBJ2-3	TGCGCCAGCAGCTTGCCTCTAGCGGGGGGAGTAGATACGCAGTATTTT	CASSLPLAGGVDTQYF
TRBV6-5	NA	TRBD2	TRBJ2-3	TGTGCCACCCTTCATAAGCGGGAGAGCACAGATACGCAGTATTTT	CATLHKRESTDTQYF
TRBV7-3	NA	NA	TRBJ2-7	TGTGCCAGCAGCTCCCAACAGGGAAGCGAGCAGTACTTC	CASSSQQGSEQYF
TRBV6-1	NA	NA	TRBJ1-6	TGTGCCAGCAGTGAAGTGGTACGGAGCTCCTATAATTCACCCCTCCACTTT	CASSEVVRSSYNSPLHF
TRBV27	NA	NA	TRBJ2-1	TGTGCCAGCAGTTTAGCCCCTAGCTCCTACAATGAGCAGTTCTTC	CASSLAPSSYNEQFF